Listed below are T cell receptor beta chains from one sample, sequenced in a study of cytomegalovirus exposure and HLA in healthy donors. The repertoire was sequenced with immunoSEQ multiplex PCR; TCRdb's copy has only in-frame clones and lacks some. The data show 130,000 to 150,000 clones, around 80% seen once. The sequenced sample consisted of PBMCs. These receptors originate from a man in his forties in good health and CMV-seropositive. Each CDR3 is given with its conserved first and last residue. D genes are given only for firm matches. Size is omitted from some rows. Given values are once, few, many or a class for expanded clones.

len: 16; abundance: -; v_gene: TRBV11-2; d_gene: TRBD2; j_gene: TRBJ2-1; CDR3nt: TGTGCCAGCAGTTTTCTAGCGGGGGGACGTTACAATGAGCAGTTCTTC; CDR3aa: CASSFLAGGRYNEQFF
len: 14; abundance: -; v_gene: TRBV5-1; d_gene: -; j_gene: TRBJ2-3; CDR3nt: TGCGCCAGCGCCCTTGAGTACAGCACAGATACGCAGTATTTT; CDR3aa: CASALEYSTDTQYF
len: 15; abundance: -; v_gene: TRBV30; d_gene: -; j_gene: TRBJ1-1; CDR3nt: TGTGCCTGGAGTATAGAGGGAACCCCTCTGACTGAAGCTTTCTTT; CDR3aa: CAWSIEGTPLTEAFF
len: 15; abundance: -; v_gene: TRBV9; d_gene: TRBD2; j_gene: TRBJ2-1; CDR3nt: TGTGCCAGCAGCGTCTCTAGCGGGAGCATCGATGAGCAGTTCTTC; CDR3aa: CASSVSSGSIDEQFF
len: 16; abundance: -; v_gene: TRBV2; d_gene: -; j_gene: TRBJ1-5; CDR3nt: TGTGCCAGCAGCGATGCGCGGAGGCCCGGTAATCAGCCCCAGCATTTT; CDR3aa: CASSDARRPGNQPQHF
len: 17; abundance: -; v_gene: TRBV19; d_gene: TRBD1; j_gene: TRBJ2-2; CDR3nt: TGTGCCAGTAGTACGCGACCGGGACAGGGTAACTACGGGGAGCTGTTTTTT; CDR3aa: CASSTRPGQGNYGELFF
len: 16; abundance: -; v_gene: TRBV18; d_gene: TRBD2; j_gene: TRBJ2-1; CDR3nt: TGTGCCAGCTCACCTGAGGGACTAGCGGGGTACAATGAGCAGTTCTTC; CDR3aa: CASSPEGLAGYNEQFF
len: 17; abundance: -; v_gene: TRBV5-1; d_gene: -; j_gene: TRBJ1-4; CDR3nt: TGCGCCAGCAGCTTGGGCGGGGGTATCGCAACTAATGAAAAACTGTTTTTT; CDR3aa: CASSLGGGIATNEKLFF
len: 15; abundance: -; v_gene: TRBV19; d_gene: -; j_gene: TRBJ1-1; CDR3nt: TGTGCCAGTAGGCAGACAGGAGCCATTGTGGCTGAAGCTTTCTTT; CDR3aa: CASRQTGAIVAEAFF
len: 13; abundance: -; v_gene: TRBV19; d_gene: -; j_gene: TRBJ2-3; CDR3nt: TGTGCCACCACGGGGGGCAGCACAGATACGCAGTATTTT; CDR3aa: CATTGGSTDTQYF
len: 14; abundance: -; v_gene: TRBV6-4; d_gene: -; j_gene: TRBJ1-1; CDR3nt: TGTGCCAGCAGTGACTCCCCGAGGAACACTGAAGCTTTCTTT; CDR3aa: CASSDSPRNTEAFF
len: 14; abundance: -; v_gene: TRBV19; d_gene: -; j_gene: TRBJ2-7; CDR3nt: TGTGCCAGTAGTATAGGTCTCAGCTCCTACGAGCAGTACTTC; CDR3aa: CASSIGLSSYEQYF
len: 13; abundance: -; v_gene: TRBV14; d_gene: -; j_gene: TRBJ2-1; CDR3nt: TGTGCCAGCAGCCGACAGGTCGGAAATGAGCAGTTCTTC; CDR3aa: CASSRQVGNEQFF
len: 13; abundance: -; v_gene: TRBV29-1; d_gene: TRBD1; j_gene: TRBJ2-5; CDR3nt: TGCAGCGTTGTAGGGGGCGCGGGAGAGACCCAGTACTTC; CDR3aa: CSVVGGAGETQYF
len: 14; abundance: few; v_gene: TRBV30; d_gene: TRBD1; j_gene: TRBJ1-3; CDR3nt: TGTGCCTGGCACAGGGGAGGAGGTGGAAACACCATATATTTT; CDR3aa: CAWHRGGGGNTIYF
len: 16; abundance: -; v_gene: TRBV27; d_gene: TRBD1; j_gene: TRBJ1-6; CDR3nt: TGTGCCAGCAGTTTATCCCGGGACAGGAGAAATTCACCCCTCCACTTT; CDR3aa: CASSLSRDRRNSPLHF
len: 16; abundance: -; v_gene: TRBV7-6; d_gene: TRBD1; j_gene: TRBJ1-6; CDR3nt: TGTGCCAGCAGCTTAGACTTTAGGACAGGGCGATCACCCCTCCACTTT; CDR3aa: CASSLDFRTGRSPLHF
len: 17; abundance: few; v_gene: TRBV28; d_gene: TRBD1; j_gene: TRBJ2-3; CDR3nt: TGTGCCAGCAGGGGGGTGGTAGGGGGCCCGTACACAGATACGCAGTATTTT; CDR3aa: CASRGVVGGPYTDTQYF
len: 15; abundance: -; v_gene: TRBV5-4; d_gene: TRBD1; j_gene: TRBJ2-2; CDR3nt: TGTGCCAGCAGCCCCGGACAGGGGCGGACCGGGGAGCTGTTTTTT; CDR3aa: CASSPGQGRTGELFF
len: 13; abundance: -; v_gene: TRBV19; d_gene: TRBD1; j_gene: TRBJ1-5; CDR3nt: TGTGCCAGTTCTGACAGGGTCGGGCAGCCCCAGCATTTT; CDR3aa: CASSDRVGQPQHF
len: 14; abundance: -; v_gene: TRBV19; d_gene: -; j_gene: TRBJ2-7; CDR3nt: TGTGCCAGTAGTATGAGGAATCTCGCCGTCGGGCAGTACTTC; CDR3aa: CASSMRNLAVGQYF
len: 15; abundance: -; v_gene: TRBV19; d_gene: TRBD1; j_gene: TRBJ1-4; CDR3nt: TGTGCCAGTAGAGGACAGGAGACAACTAATGAAAAACTGTTTTTT; CDR3aa: CASRGQETTNEKLFF
len: 16; abundance: -; v_gene: TRBV14; d_gene: TRBD2; j_gene: TRBJ2-7; CDR3nt: TGTGCCAGCAGCCAAGATCGGCTAGCGGGGGCCCCGGGGCAGTACTTC; CDR3aa: CASSQDRLAGAPGQYF
len: 16; abundance: few; v_gene: TRBV4-1; d_gene: TRBD2; j_gene: TRBJ2-3; CDR3nt: TGCGCCAGCAGCCAATCGCTAGCGGACGTCACAGATACGCAGTATTTT; CDR3aa: CASSQSLADVTDTQYF
len: 16; abundance: few; v_gene: TRBV7-9; d_gene: TRBD2; j_gene: TRBJ2-7; CDR3nt: TGTGCCAGCAGCTTGGCAAGCGGGATGGGATCCTACGAGCAGTACTTC; CDR3aa: CASSLASGMGSYEQYF
len: 15; abundance: -; v_gene: TRBV7-2; d_gene: TRBD1; j_gene: TRBJ2-7; CDR3nt: TGTGCCAGCACCCCGAAGGGGGCCCCGGTCTACGAGCAGTACTTC; CDR3aa: CASTPKGAPVYEQYF
len: 18; abundance: -; v_gene: TRBV7-9; d_gene: TRBD2; j_gene: TRBJ2-3; CDR3nt: TGTGCCAGCAGCCCAGGAGGAGCGGGAGGAGGAGCGACAGATACGCAGTATTTT; CDR3aa: CASSPGGAGGGATDTQYF
len: 15; abundance: -; v_gene: TRBV27; d_gene: -; j_gene: TRBJ2-7; CDR3nt: TGTGCCAGCAGTTTTTCGCAGGTCGCCTCCTACGAGCAGTACTTC; CDR3aa: CASSFSQVASYEQYF
len: 14; abundance: -; v_gene: TRBV6-1; d_gene: TRBD1; j_gene: TRBJ2-7; CDR3nt: TGTGCCTCTGGACAGGGGACGAATGGGTACGAGCAGTACTTC; CDR3aa: CASGQGTNGYEQYF
len: 13; abundance: -; v_gene: TRBV27; d_gene: TRBD2; j_gene: TRBJ2-1; CDR3nt: TGTGCCAGCAGGGGACTAGGTGTCTATGAGCAGTTCTTC; CDR3aa: CASRGLGVYEQFF
len: 12; abundance: -; v_gene: TRBV30; d_gene: TRBD1; j_gene: TRBJ1-1; CDR3nt: TGTGCCTCCCTGACAGGGTACACTGAAGCTTTCTTT; CDR3aa: CASLTGYTEAFF
len: 12; abundance: -; v_gene: TRBV30; d_gene: TRBD1; j_gene: TRBJ2-1; CDR3nt: TGTGCCTGGACCGACAGGGGGAATGAGCAGTTCTTC; CDR3aa: CAWTDRGNEQFF
len: 15; abundance: -; v_gene: TRBV7-2; d_gene: TRBD1; j_gene: TRBJ1-2; CDR3nt: TGTGCCAGCAGCCGTACAGGGGGCGGTGACTATGGCTACACCTTC; CDR3aa: CASSRTGGGDYGYTF
len: 15; abundance: -; v_gene: TRBV11-3; d_gene: -; j_gene: TRBJ1-4; CDR3nt: TGTGCCAGCAGCCGTTTGGGGGCGACTAATGAAAAACTGTTTTTT; CDR3aa: CASSRLGATNEKLFF
len: 17; abundance: -; v_gene: TRBV10-2; d_gene: TRBD1; j_gene: TRBJ2-2; CDR3nt: TGCGCCAGCAGGAGCACTTTTGGGACAGAGAACACCGGGGAGCTGTTTTTT; CDR3aa: CASRSTFGTENTGELFF
len: 15; abundance: -; v_gene: TRBV10-3; d_gene: TRBD1; j_gene: TRBJ1-3; CDR3nt: TGTGCCACCGAAATGACAGGGGGGCATGGAAACACCATATATTTT; CDR3aa: CATEMTGGHGNTIYF
len: 11; abundance: once; v_gene: TRBV20-1; d_gene: -; j_gene: TRBJ1-1; CDR3nt: TGCAGTGGGGACACCCACACTGAAGCTTTCTTT; CDR3aa: CSGDTHTEAFF
len: 12; abundance: -; v_gene: TRBV30; d_gene: -; j_gene: TRBJ1-3; CDR3nt: TGTGCCTGGAGTCCCACAGGAAACACCATATATTTT; CDR3aa: CAWSPTGNTIYF
len: 14; abundance: few; v_gene: TRBV7-8; d_gene: TRBD2; j_gene: TRBJ2-1; CDR3nt: TGTGCCAGCAGCTATGGAGGAGCGGGAGAGGAGCAGTTCTTC; CDR3aa: CASSYGGAGEEQFF
len: 14; abundance: -; v_gene: TRBV6-5; d_gene: -; j_gene: TRBJ2-7; CDR3nt: TGTGCCAGCAGCCGAAACAGGGACTCCTACGAGCAGTACTTC; CDR3aa: CASSRNRDSYEQYF
len: 14; abundance: -; v_gene: TRBV28; d_gene: -; j_gene: TRBJ1-4; CDR3nt: TGTGCCAGCAGCCCCAGTATATCCCTTGAAAAACTGTTTTTT; CDR3aa: CASSPSISLEKLFF
len: 14; abundance: -; v_gene: TRBV9; d_gene: TRBD1; j_gene: TRBJ1-2; CDR3nt: TGTGCCAGCAGCGGGCCGGGACAGTACTATGGCTACACCTTC; CDR3aa: CASSGPGQYYGYTF
len: 16; abundance: -; v_gene: TRBV4-2; d_gene: TRBD1; j_gene: TRBJ2-2; CDR3nt: TGTGCCAGCAGCCCAGATCTAGGGGGCGCGTCCGGGGAGCTGTTTTTT; CDR3aa: CASSPDLGGASGELFF
len: 16; abundance: -; v_gene: TRBV5-1; d_gene: TRBD2; j_gene: TRBJ2-3; CDR3nt: TGCGCCAGCAGCTTGGTGGGACTAGCGGGCACAGATACGCAGTATTTT; CDR3aa: CASSLVGLAGTDTQYF
len: 13; abundance: -; v_gene: TRBV25-1; d_gene: -; j_gene: TRBJ1-5; CDR3nt: TGTGCCAGCAGTGAATTCGGCAATCAGCCCCAGCATTTT; CDR3aa: CASSEFGNQPQHF
len: 14; abundance: -; v_gene: TRBV29-1; d_gene: TRBD2; j_gene: TRBJ2-5; CDR3nt: TGCAGCGTTGTGTGGCTAGCGGGCGGGGAGACCCAGTACTTC; CDR3aa: CSVVWLAGGETQYF
len: 14; abundance: -; v_gene: TRBV10-2; d_gene: TRBD1; j_gene: TRBJ1-5; CDR3nt: TGCGCCAGGGGACAGTCAAATAGCAATCAGCCCCAGCATTTT; CDR3aa: CARGQSNSNQPQHF
len: 16; abundance: -; v_gene: TRBV13; d_gene: TRBD1; j_gene: TRBJ1-2; CDR3nt: TGTGCCAGCAGCCTCGGGCGGGGACAGGGCACGGGGGGCTACACCTTC; CDR3aa: CASSLGRGQGTGGYTF
len: 13; abundance: -; v_gene: TRBV5-4; d_gene: -; j_gene: TRBJ1-5; CDR3nt: TGTGCCAGCAGTTCCGGGCAGGGTCAGCCCCAGCATTTT; CDR3aa: CASSSGQGQPQHF
len: 19; abundance: -; v_gene: TRBV30; d_gene: TRBD2; j_gene: TRBJ2-3; CDR3nt: TGTGCCTGGAGTGGCTATGGGGTCAGACTAGCTGGGTTCACAGATACGCAGTATTTT; CDR3aa: CAWSGYGVRLAGFTDTQYF
len: 15; abundance: -; v_gene: TRBV5-1; d_gene: -; j_gene: TRBJ2-1; CDR3nt: TGCGCCAGCAGCTTGCAACAGAGCTCCTACAATGAGCAGTTCTTC; CDR3aa: CASSLQQSSYNEQFF
len: 12; abundance: -; v_gene: TRBV19; d_gene: TRBD1; j_gene: TRBJ1-2; CDR3nt: TGTGCCAGTAGTACCCAGGACAGGGTCTACACCTTC; CDR3aa: CASSTQDRVYTF
len: 15; abundance: -; v_gene: TRBV4-3; d_gene: TRBD1; j_gene: TRBJ2-3; CDR3nt: TGCGCCAGCAGCCTTACAGGGGCGAGCACAGATACGCAGTATTTT; CDR3aa: CASSLTGASTDTQYF
len: 14; abundance: -; v_gene: TRBV5-1; d_gene: -; j_gene: TRBJ2-7; CDR3nt: TGCGCCAGCAGCTTGGGGGGCGCAGGCTACGAGCAGTACTTC; CDR3aa: CASSLGGAGYEQYF
len: 14; abundance: -; v_gene: TRBV7-9; d_gene: -; j_gene: TRBJ1-4; CDR3nt: TGTGCCAGCAGCTCGCAGGGGAGTAATGAAAAACTGTTTTTT; CDR3aa: CASSSQGSNEKLFF
len: 17; abundance: -; v_gene: TRBV14; d_gene: -; j_gene: TRBJ2-2; CDR3nt: TGTGCCAGCAGCCGGGAGACAGGAGCGGGGTGGACCGGGGAGCTGTTTTTT; CDR3aa: CASSRETGAGWTGELFF
len: 11; abundance: -; v_gene: TRBV10-1; d_gene: -; j_gene: TRBJ1-1; CDR3nt: TGCGCCAGCAGTGCGGGAGCTGAAGCTTTCTTT; CDR3aa: CASSAGAEAFF
len: 16; abundance: -; v_gene: TRBV2; d_gene: -; j_gene: TRBJ2-6; CDR3nt: TGTGCCAGCAGTGACGGTTCGAGCTCTGGGGCCAACGTCCTGACTTTC; CDR3aa: CASSDGSSSGANVLTF
len: 15; abundance: once; v_gene: TRBV27; d_gene: -; j_gene: TRBJ2-2; CDR3nt: TGTGCCAGCACGGTGAGGGGGGGCGGCAGCTGGGAGCTGTTTTTT; CDR3aa: CASTVRGGGSWELFF